This TCR beta chain was sequenced for a study of identical twins. As to this clonotype: Its antigen is as yet unknown.

Template switching introduced a universal primer site, and the cDNA bore unique molecular identifiers. MiXCR was run by TCRdb on the 5' RACE reads, yielding one entry per CDR3 protein. The sample lists 700,000 or so distinct CDR3 sequences; approximately 22% were seen once. General observations from the study: Invariant MAIT and iNKT cells are populations that could partly confound zero-insertion analyses.

From germline, CDR1 is SGHTA and CDR2 FQGNSA. The CDR3 totals 13 residues. Trimming took 2 bases from V and 5 from J, leaving 10 bases between them. The sample was also linked to a second study, of T cells expressing NK-cell markers. That source notes: Most of the eight sequenced donors tested HCMV-seropositive; one tested seronegative. Whether expanded NKG2C+ T cell clones were HCMV specific stayed uncertain.

The sequence was collected from a woman aged 18-35 years in good health. The rearrangement joins TRBV7-2 to TRBJ2-7; D is uncertain. Sequencing used PBMCs. The CDR3 protein is CASSLRSRDEQYF. The CDR3 coding sequence is TGTGCCAGCAGCTTAAGGTCCCGTGACGAGCAGTACTTC.